This paragraph reports one T cell receptor beta chain. Its antigen is unidentified. This entry comes from a study of CD8+ T cells in alopecia areata. In the study overall: Those treated were given oral tofacitinib at 5 to 10 mg twice daily.

RNA, once extracted, was reverse transcribed into cDNA for use as the sequencing template. Profiling relied on immunoSEQ multiplex PCR, and the TCRdb table lists in-frame clones only, not all of them. The sample records some 190,000 clones, around 60% being singletons. V lost 3 bases and J 0 bases, leaving 9 bases between the germline ends. The germline gives CDR1 LNHDA, CDR2 SQIVND (reference sequence). CDR3 length equals 14 residues. Study results and limitations: Tofacitinib significantly reduced both scalp clonality and expanded CD8+ clones among the top 100. Elevated clonality characterized lesional scalp relative to normal scalp, particularly in alopecia totalis/universalis.

The sample's treatment: oral pan-JAK inhibitor, 5-10 mg twice daily. The chain joins TRBV19 to TRBJ2-7; D not resolved. The source is a human donor with alopecia areata. The sequencing here drew on CD4+ T cells sorted from blood, taken around week 49, from a patient treated with tofacitinib. This CDR3 is CASSINSFSYEQYF. CDR3 nucleotides: TGTGCCAGTAGTATTAACAGCTTCTCCTACGAGCAGTACTTC.